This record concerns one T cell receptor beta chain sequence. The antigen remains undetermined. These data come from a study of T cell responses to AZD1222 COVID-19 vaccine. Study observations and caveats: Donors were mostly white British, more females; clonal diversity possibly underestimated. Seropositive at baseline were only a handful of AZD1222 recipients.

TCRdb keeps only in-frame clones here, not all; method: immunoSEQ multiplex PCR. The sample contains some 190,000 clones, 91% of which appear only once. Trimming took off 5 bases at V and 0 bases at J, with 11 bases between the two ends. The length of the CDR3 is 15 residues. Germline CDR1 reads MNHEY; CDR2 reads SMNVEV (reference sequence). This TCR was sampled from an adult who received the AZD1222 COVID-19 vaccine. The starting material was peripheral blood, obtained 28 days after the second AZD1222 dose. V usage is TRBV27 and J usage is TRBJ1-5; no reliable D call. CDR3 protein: CASSQSFNSNQPQHF. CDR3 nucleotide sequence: TGTGCCAGCAGTCAGTCCTTCAATAGCAATCAGCCCCAGCATTTT.